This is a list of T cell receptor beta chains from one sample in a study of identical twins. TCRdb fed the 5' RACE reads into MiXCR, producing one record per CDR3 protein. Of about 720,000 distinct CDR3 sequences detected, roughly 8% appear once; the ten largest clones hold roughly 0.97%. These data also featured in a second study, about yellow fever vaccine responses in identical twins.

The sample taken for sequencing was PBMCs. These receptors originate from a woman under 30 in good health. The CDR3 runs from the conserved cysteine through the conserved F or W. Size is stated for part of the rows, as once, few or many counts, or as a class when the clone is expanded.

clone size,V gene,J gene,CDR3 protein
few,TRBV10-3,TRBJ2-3,CATWDTSSTDTQYF
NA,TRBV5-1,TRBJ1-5,CASSIGGNQPQHF
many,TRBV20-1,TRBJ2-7,CSVNGDPKGVEQYF
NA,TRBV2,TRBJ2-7,CASSHRSGGATDEQYF
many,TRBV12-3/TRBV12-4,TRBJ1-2,CASSFYLGRVGGYTF
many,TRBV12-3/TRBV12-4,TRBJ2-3,CASSPQPGIPTQYF
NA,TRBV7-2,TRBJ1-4,CASSRGLGTATNEKLFF
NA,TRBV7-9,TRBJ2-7,CASSPPERVRNEQYF
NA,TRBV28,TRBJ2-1,CASSLFATSGHNEQFF
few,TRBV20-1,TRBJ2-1,CSAGLAENNEQFF
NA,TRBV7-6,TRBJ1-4,CASSPGAGVREKLFF
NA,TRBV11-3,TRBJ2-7,CASSVPGGEQYF
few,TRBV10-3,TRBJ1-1,CAIRTSGVNTEAFF
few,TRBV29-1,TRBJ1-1,CSVPLRGTEAFF
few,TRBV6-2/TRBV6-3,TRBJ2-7,CASANKPGLAGKISYEQYF
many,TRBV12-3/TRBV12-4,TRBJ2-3,CASSTSGSGTDTQYF
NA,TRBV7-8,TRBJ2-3,CASSYSSGGGDTQYF
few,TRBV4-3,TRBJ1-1,CASSARLGTEAFF
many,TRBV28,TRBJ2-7,CASTQGGPNEQYF
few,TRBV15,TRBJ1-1,CATSTDRGAEAFF
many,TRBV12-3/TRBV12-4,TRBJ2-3,CASSLSGTGSTDTQYF
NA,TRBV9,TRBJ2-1,CASSQLSGLANNEQFF
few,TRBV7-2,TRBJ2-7,CASSLRSGGYEQYF
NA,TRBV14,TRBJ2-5,CASSPGDRGFWETQYF
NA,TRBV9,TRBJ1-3,CASSAVLRPGNTIYF
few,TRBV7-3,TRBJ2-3,CASSLGSGGTGFRDTQYF
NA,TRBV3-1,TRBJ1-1,CASSQAGQENTEAFF
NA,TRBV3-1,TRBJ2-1,CACSRGLAGGVFYNEQFF
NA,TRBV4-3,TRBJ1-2,CASSQDSGDSGYTF
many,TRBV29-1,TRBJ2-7,CSVEDQGTSAVEQYF
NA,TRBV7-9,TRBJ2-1,CASTEPGQSLEQFF
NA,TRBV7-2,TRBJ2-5,CASSPRGVGTQYF
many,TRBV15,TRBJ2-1,CATSRTNYNEQFF
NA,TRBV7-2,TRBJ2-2,CASSLGGRDLVTGELFF
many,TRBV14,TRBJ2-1,CASSPGLGYNEQFF
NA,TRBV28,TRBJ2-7,CASSLFPAETSYEQYF
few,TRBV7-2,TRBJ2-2,CASSAMGDTGELFF
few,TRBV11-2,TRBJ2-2,CASSSPGRAGTGELFF
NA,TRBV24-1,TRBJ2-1,CATSDKSRDIIYNEQFF
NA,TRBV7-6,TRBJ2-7,CASSLSSSFTYEQYF
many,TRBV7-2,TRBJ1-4,CASRKAEIVNEKLFF
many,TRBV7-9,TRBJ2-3,CAALSGLARTDTQYF
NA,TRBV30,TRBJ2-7,CAWSEWDGPSYEQYF
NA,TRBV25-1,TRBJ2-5,CASSEFQGLGETQYF
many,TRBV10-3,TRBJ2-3,CAISERGGTPDTQYF
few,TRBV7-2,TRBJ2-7,CASTLASGVEQYF
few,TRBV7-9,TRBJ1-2,CASSLAADFYGYTF
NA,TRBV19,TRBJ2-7,CASSSGLTGAEKYF
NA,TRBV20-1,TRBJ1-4,CSARDLERPLLGEKLFF
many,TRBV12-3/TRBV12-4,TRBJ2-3,CASSSSMGGRLTDTQYF